Below, 21 T cell receptor beta chains from the same sample are listed, as sequenced in a study of blood T cell repertoires in COVID-19. The protocol was immunoSEQ multiplex PCR, while the TCRdb copy is restricted to in-frame clones and leaves out a portion. The repertoire holds 180,000 or so clones, with 70% to 85% as singletons. The sequencing sample was made of peripheral blood. The receptors were gathered from a man in his fifties or sixties who had recovered from COVID-19.

This clone was detected a few times. The rearrangement joins TRBV6-5 to TRBJ1-2; 8 nucleotides match TRBD1. CDR1 and CDR2 (germline): MNHEY, SVGAGI. The V gene end was trimmed by 2 bases and the J gene end by 4 bases; junction bases not matched to a gene: 9. CDR3 size: 16 residues. The CDR3 protein is CASSYAGGDKGYGYTF. The CDR3 nucleotides are TGTGCCAGCAGTTACGCAGGGGGCGATAAAGGCTATGGCTACACCTTC.

The chain couples TRBV3-1 (or the pseudogene TRBV3-2) to TRBJ1-6; the D gene is possibly TRBD1 (6 bases). CDR1 is LGHDT, CDR2 YNNKEL, per germline (reference sequence). The CDR3 is 13 residues long. V lost 5 bases and J lost 8, with 10 bases in between. The CDR3 sequence: CASSTRQDSPLHF. As DNA, the CDR3 is TGTGCCAGCAGCACCAGACAGGATTCACCCCTCCACTTT.

The J gene is TRBJ2-7, the V gene TRBV19; TRBD1 matches 11 bases. CDR1 and CDR2 (germline): LNHDA, SQIVND (reference sequence). The CDR3 spans 15 residues. After removal of 2 bases from V and 2 bases from J, the junction contained 2 bases not matched to a gene. The CDR3 is CASSIPGQGAYEQYF. The CDR3 coding sequence is TGTGCCAGTAGTATACCGGGACAGGGGGCCTACGAGCAGTACTTC.

The chain carries TRBV15 and TRBJ2-2; 8 bases agree with TRBD1. Per the germline V gene, CDR1 is LNHNV and CDR2 is YYDKDF (reference sequence). The CDR3 runs 14 residues. The V and J ends lost 3 bases and 7 bases, in that order; junction bases with no gene match: 4. The CDR3 protein is CATSRDRAVGELFF. The CDR3 coding sequence is TGTGCCACCAGCAGGGACAGGGCGGTCGGGGAGCTGTTTTTT.

The chain has TRBV12-3 or TRBV12-4 and TRBJ1-6; D possibly corresponds to TRBD1 (5 bases). Trimming cost V 5 bases and J 7 bases, with 9 bases left between them. The CDR3 is 13 amino acids. The CDR3 DNA follows: TGTGCCAGCAGTACAGGTCGGAATTCACCCCTCCACTTT. This gives the protein CASSTGRNSPLHF.

This chain uses TRBV2 with TRBJ1-4; 12 nucleotides agree with TRBD1. CDR3 size: 15 residues. Trimming removed 6 bases from V and 3 bases from J; junction bases left unmatched: 2. The germline CDR1 and CDR2 sequences are SNHLY and FYNNEI. CDR3 nucleotides: TGTGCCAGCAGGGGACAGGGGGCAGCTAATGAAAAACTGTTTTTT. It specifies CASRGQGAANEKLFF.

This clone was seen a handful of times. The rearrangement joins TRBV7-3 to TRBJ2-3, with no clear D. The germline V gene encodes CDR1 SGHTA and CDR2 FQGTGA. The CDR3 is 15 amino acids. The ends were cut back, 2 bases at V and 3 bases at J, with 12 bases in the middle. Here the CDR3 DNA reads TGTGCCAGCAGCTTAGCCGTCGGCAGGACAGATACGCAGTATTTT. Amino acid sequence: CASSLAVGRTDTQYF.

This chain uses TRBV14 with TRBJ2-3; 14 bases line up with TRBD2. The V gene's germline CDR1 is SGHDN and CDR2 FVKESK. The CDR3 spans 17 residues. V lost 4 bases to trimming and J lost 5 bases; unmatched junction nucleotides: 8. CDR3 residues: CASSPRLAGGPKDTQYF. The CDR3 DNA is TGTGCCAGCAGCCCCCGACTAGCGGGGGGGCCAAAAGATACGCAGTATTTT. The full variable domain, completed using reference TRBV14 and TRBJ2-3, is EAGVTQFPSHSVIEKGQTVTLRCDPISGHDNLYWYRRVMGKEIKFLLHFVKESKQDESGMPNNRFLAERTGGTYSTLKVQPAELEDSGVYFCASSPRLAGGPKDTQYFGPGTRLTVL.

CDR3 nucleotide sequence: TGTGCCAGCAGCTCCAGCGACGGGTCCCGGCGGAGCTACACCTTC. Protein product: CASSSSDGSRRSYTF. J is TRBJ1-2 and V is TRBV5-6; D remains unclear. V was shortened by 3 bases and J by 9 bases, with 21 bases between the two germline ends. Germline V gene data show CDR1 as SGHDT and CDR2 as YYEEEE. This CDR3 has 15 residues. Full variable domain (rest looked up from reference TRBV5-6 and TRBJ1-2): DAGVTQSPTHLIKTRGQQVTLRCSPKSGHDTVSWYQQALGQGPQFIFQYYEEEERQRGNFPDRFSGHQFPNYSSELNVNALLLGDSALYLCASSSSDGSRRSYTFGSGTRLTVV.

As concerns this clone: The same CDR3 arises from other DNA sequences in this sample as well. CDR3 in DNA: TGTGCCAGCAGCCCTAGCGTGGGGGAGACCCAGTACTTC. This codes for CASSPSVGETQYF. The J gene is TRBJ2-5, the V gene TRBV7-9; TRBD2 might be the D (6 bases). CDR1 is SEHNR and CDR2 is FQNEAQ in the germline V gene (reference sequence). The CDR3 covers 13 residues. Between the trimmed V and J ends, which lost 5 bases and 5 bases, there was a span of 12 bases.

The rearrangement uses TRBV5-6 and TRBJ1-5; D perhaps matches TRBD1 (5 bases). Per the germline V gene, CDR1 is SGHDT and CDR2 is YYEEEE. Trimming cost V 0 bases and J 2 bases, with 15 bases left between them. The CDR3 spans 17 residues. CDR3 region: CASSLGPQGLGNQPQHF. CDR3 DNA sequence: TGTGCCAGCAGCTTGGGGCCCCAGGGTCTGGGCAATCAGCCCCAGCATTTT.

The rearrangement links TRBV5-1 to TRBJ1-5; 8 nucleotides line up with TRBD1. The CDR3 runs 16 residues. Germline trimming cut 2 bases from V and 9 bases from J; bases unmatched to any gene: 13. CDR1 and CDR2 from the germline V gene are SGHRS and YFSETQ. In DNA, the CDR3 is TGCGCCAGCAGCTTTCCGGACAGGGTCTCAAGATCGCCCCAGCATTTT. Translating gives CASSFPDRVSRSPQHF.

The V gene is TRBV6-5, the J gene TRBJ2-3, with TRBD2 identical over 9 bases. Germline-derived CDR1 and CDR2 are MNHEY and SVGAGI. The J segment lost 5 bases and the V segment lost 7 bases, leaving 7 bases of the junction unmatched. The CDR3 contains 14 residues. CDR3 bases: TGTGCCAGCAAGATGCTAGCGGGGCTAGATACGCAGTATTTT. Protein product: CASKMLAGLDTQYF.

This sequence joins TRBV5-4 and TRBJ1-2, with unresolved D. Trimming left V 2 bases short and J 10 bases short, with 9 bases between. The CDR3 sequence is 11 residues long. The germline gives CDR1 SGHNT, CDR2 YYREEE (reference sequence). CDR3 nucleotide sequence: TGTGCCAGCAGCTTATTGGCAGTCTACACCTTC. Translating it yields CASSLLAVYTF.

The rearrangement joins TRBV2 to TRBJ2-7, with D maybe TRBD1 (5 bases). Trimming cost V 1 base and J 5 bases, with 12 bases left between them. CDR3 length: 14 residues. The germline V gene encodes CDR1 SNHLY and CDR2 FYNNEI. The CDR3 coding sequence is TGTGCCAGCAGTGAAGGGGCAGGGATTGACGAGCAGTACTTC. This encodes CASSEGAGIDEQYF.

The chain recombines TRBV9 with TRBJ2-1; tentatively, D is TRBD1 (5 bases). Germline V gene sequence: CDR1 SGDLS, CDR2 YYNGEE. The CDR3 is made up of 14 amino acids. The V gene lost 0 bases and the J gene lost 6 bases, with 10 bases spanning the gap. This CDR3 reads CASSVGSRGNEQFF. The CDR3 region has the DNA TGTGCCAGCAGCGTAGGGAGTAGGGGCAATGAGCAGTTCTTC.

The chain carries TRBV5-5 and TRBJ2-2; possible D gene TRBD1, 5 bases. CDR3 size: 15 residues. Trimming removed 4 bases from V and 0 bases from J, with 10 bases in between. Germline V gene sequence: CDR1 SGHKS, CDR2 YYEKEE (reference sequence). This CDR3 reads CASSPDITNTGELFF. The CDR3 DNA is TGTGCCAGCAGCCCGGACATTACGAACACCGGGGAGCTGTTTTTT.

The chain recombines TRBV5-4 with TRBJ2-7; the match to TRBD2 covers 15 bases. The V and J ends lost 3 bases and 2 bases, in that order; junction bases with no gene match: 3. Germline CDR1 is SGHNT and CDR2 is YYREEE (reference sequence). The CDR3 has 16 residues. The CDR3 nucleotides read TGTGCCAGCAGCTCGAGGACTAGCGGGGGGGCCTACGAGCAGTACTTC. Amino acids: CASSSRTSGGAYEQYF.

This clone was recorded once. V usage is TRBV18 and J usage is TRBJ1-1; weak D call: TRBD1 (5 bases). The germline V gene encodes CDR1 KGHSH and CDR2 LQKENI. V was clipped by 5 bases and J by 3 bases, with 19 bases between them. This CDR3 contains 16 residues. The CDR3 DNA reads TGTGCCAGCTCAGACAACATCGTGGGGGACTACACTGAAGCTTTCTTT. Protein: CASSDNIVGDYTEAFF.

The chain links TRBV6-6 to TRBJ1-1; possible D gene TRBD1, 5 bases. The CDR3 runs 15 residues. With 2 bases removed from V and 3 bases from J, the gap between germline ends came to 13 bases. CDR1 MNHNY and CDR2 SVGAGI come from the germline V gene (reference sequence). In DNA form, the CDR3 reads TGTGCCAGCAGTTACCCTCAGGGTCGGGACACTGAAGCTTTCTTT. It encodes CASSYPQGRDTEAFF.

The chain has TRBV6-1 and TRBJ1-4; D gene uncertain. Germline lookup yields CDR1 MNHNS and CDR2 SASEGT. The CDR3 covers 13 residues. Trimming cost V 2 bases and J 10 bases, with 11 bases left between them. This chain's CDR3 is CASSESHPGKLFF. As DNA, the CDR3 is TGTGCCAGCAGTGAAAGTCACCCCGGAAAACTGTTTTTT.